A single sample gave rise to the 20 T cell receptor beta chains below, sequenced in a study of blood T cell repertoires in COVID-19 (dated by TCRdb to the early 2020s). Libraries came from the immunoSEQ multiplex PCR assay. In TCRdb, the immuneACCESS table is reduced to in-frame sequences with V and J assigned. These tables do not hold every clone; where another copy was compared, an unresolved V gene accounts for under half, and the others remain unexplained. In this sample the table shows a few hundred thousand clones, roughly nine tenths of which occur a single time. The ten largest clones take up about 0.93% of the sample. The source material was PBMCs or T cells enriched from blood (not recorded which). These TCRs come from a woman aged 30 to 39 who had recovered from COVID-19.

This clone was seen a handful of times. The CDR3: CASSSRTGSNEKLFF. The CDR3 DNA follows: TGTGCCAGCAGCTCCCGGACAGGGTCTAATGAAAAACTGTTTTTT. This sequence joins TRBV7-9 and TRBJ1-4; 8 bases align to TRBD1. The germline V gene has CDR1 SEHNR and CDR2 FQNEAQ (reference sequence). The length of the CDR3 is 15 residues. V dropped 4 bases and J dropped 3; count of bases not matched to a gene: 4.

The V gene is TRBV29-1, the J gene TRBJ1-1, with D maybe TRBD1 (6 bases). From germline, CDR1 is SQVTM and CDR2 ANQGSEA. CDR3 length equals 15 residues. V was pared by 5 bases and J by 4 bases, with 20 bases between. Written as DNA, the CDR3 is TGCAGCGTTCCCGGGGGGCTAAGCCCCAGCACTGAAGCTTTCTTT. Protein: CSVPGGLSPSTEAFF.

This chain links TRBV5-1 with TRBJ2-7, with 9 bases identical to TRBD1. V was pared by 2 bases and J by 7 bases, with 4 bases of the junction left unmatched. From germline, CDR1 is SGHRS and CDR2 YFSETQ. CDR3 size: 13 residues. The CDR3 DNA sequence: TGCGCCAGCAGCTTACAGGGGGCGCGGGAGCAGTACTTC. As protein: CASSLQGAREQYF.

V usage is TRBV19 and J usage is TRBJ1-5; a weak D match, TRBD1 (6 bases). Per the germline V gene, CDR1 is LNHDA and CDR2 is SQIVND (reference sequence). The V and J ends lost 2 bases and 6 bases respectively, with 14 bases between them. The CDR3 sequence is 15 residues long. Here the CDR3 reads CASSIMAGATQPQHF. The CDR3 DNA sequence: TGTGCCAGTAGTATAATGGCAGGGGCTACTCAGCCCCAGCATTTT.

This chain links TRBV28 with TRBJ2-5, with D possibly TRBD1 on 6 matching bases. V was clipped by 7 bases and J by 2 bases, with 11 bases between them. Germline-derived CDR1 and CDR2 are MDHEN and SYDVKM. The CDR3 has 13 residues. CDR3 sequence reads: CASMRGYQETQYF. CDR3 nucleotides: TGTGCCAGCATGAGGGGGTATCAAGAGACCCAGTACTTC.

The rearrangement joins TRBV24-1 to TRBJ1-2, with TRBD1 matching 7 bases. The CDR3 runs to 15 residues. From germline, CDR1 is KGHDR and CDR2 SFDVKD. Trimming at V came to 4 bases and at J to 7 bases, leaving 11 bases not matched to a gene. The CDR3 loop is CATSDHNDRVGGYTF. The CDR3 coding sequence is TGTGCCACCAGTGACCACAATGACAGGGTGGGTGGCTACACCTTC.

The CDR3 DNA follows: TGTGCCATCAGCGCTAGCGGGGAACTCCAAGAGACCCAGTACTTC. It encodes CAISASGELQETQYF. The chain links TRBV10-3 to TRBJ2-5; 9 bases line up with TRBD2. The germline gives CDR1 ENHRY, CDR2 SYGVKD. This CDR3 is built from 15 residues. V shed 6 bases, J shed 1 base, and the junction held 6 bases outside the gene matches.

V usage is TRBV30 and J usage is TRBJ1-1, with unresolved D. Germline assignment: CDR1 GTSNPN and CDR2 SVGIG (reference sequence). V was clipped by 0 bases and J by 8 bases, with 13 bases between them. There are 13 residues in the CDR3. CDR3 nucleotides: TGTGCCTGGAGTGTACGTAGCCTCAACGAAGCTTTCTTT. This codes for CAWSVRSLNEAFF.

The genes are TRBV6-5 and TRBJ1-1, with 12 bases identical to TRBD1. The trim removed 7 bases at V and 10 bases at J, leaving 10 bases unmatched. The CDR3 is made up of 14 amino acids. The V gene's germline CDR1 is MNHEY and CDR2 SVGAGI. CDR3 in DNA: TGTGCCAGCATAAAGGGGACAGGGGGCAAGTCAGCTTTCTTT. It specifies CASIKGTGGKSAFF.

The chain carries TRBV7-9 and TRBJ2-7, with a weak D call TRBD2 (5 bases). This CDR3 is 12 amino acids long. Per germline, CDR1 SEHNR and CDR2 FQNEAQ (reference sequence). Trimming removed 5 bases at V and 3 bases at J, with 8 bases between. CDR3 DNA sequence: TGTGCCAGCAGCCACGGGATCTACGAGCAGTACTTC. Translated: CASSHGIYEQYF.

V and J are TRBV7-8 and TRBJ1-1; 9 nucleotides agree with TRBD1. Trimming took 1 base from V and 5 from J; bases not matched to a gene: 8. CDR1 SGHVS and CDR2 FQNEAQ come from the germline V gene. The length of the CDR3 is 16 residues. For the CDR3, the DNA is TGTGCCAGCAGCTTAGAGGGTGGACAGGGGACAACTGAAGCTTTCTTT. This translates into CASSLEGGQGTTEAFF.

This clone was seen only a few times. V is TRBV9 and J is TRBJ2-3; TRBD2 aligns across 10 bases. The CDR3 runs 17 residues. V lost 4 bases, J lost 3 bases, and 11 bases stayed unmatched. The germline V gene encodes CDR1 SGDLS and CDR2 YYNGEE. The CDR3 reads CASSPAIAGGVTDTQYF. The DNA for the CDR3 is TGTGCCAGCAGCCCCGCGATAGCGGGGGGCGTAACAGATACGCAGTATTTT.

This clone was recorded once. The V call is TRBV30, the J call TRBJ1-5; D gene ambiguous. V was trimmed by 2 bases and J by 5 bases, leaving 10 bases between them. This CDR3 region has 13 residues. The germline CDR1 and CDR2 sequences are GTSNPN and SVGIG (reference sequence). CDR3 DNA sequence: TGTGCCTGGAGTCTCGGGAGCGATCAGCCCCAGCATTTT. Its protein product is CAWSLGSDQPQHF.

This clone showed up many times. V usage is TRBV6-1 and J usage is TRBJ1-5; a weak D match, TRBD1 (6 bases). Germline V gives CDR1 MNHNS, CDR2 SASEGT. The ends were cut back, 3 bases at V and 4 bases at J, with 13 bases in the middle. The CDR3 is made up of 15 amino acids. This chain's CDR3 is CASSETTGLNQPQHF. The CDR3, as DNA: TGTGCCAGCAGTGAGACAACAGGGCTGAATCAGCCCCAGCATTTT.

This clone appeared once. This chain uses TRBV30 with TRBJ1-2; D call uncertain. The germline gives CDR1 GTSNPN, CDR2 SVGIG (reference sequence). Trimming stripped 4 bases from V and 4 bases from J, with 10 bases between. CDR3 length: 12 amino acids. Written as DNA, the CDR3 is TGTGCCTGGACCCCCCCGGGCTATGGCTACACCTTC. This encodes CAWTPPGYGYTF.

V gene TRBV6-1 combines with J gene TRBJ1-5; no reliable D call. This CDR3 comprises 13 residues. Germline V CDR1 and CDR2: MNHNS, SASEGT. The V and J ends lost 3 bases and 6 bases respectively, with 9 bases between them. For the CDR3, the DNA is TGTGCCAGCAGTGAGGCCCGGGGTCAGCCCCAGCATTTT. Its protein is CASSEARGQPQHF.

This clone came up a few times. Other DNA variants within this sample encode the same CDR3. The V call is TRBV27, the J call TRBJ2-7, with D unresolved. V lost 2 bases and J lost 2, with 7 bases in between. The germline V gene has CDR1 MNHEY and CDR2 SMNVEV (reference sequence). The CDR3 is 13 amino acids. Written as DNA, the CDR3 is TGTGCCAGCAGTTTAACAGCCGCCTACGAGCAGTACTTC. It yields the protein CASSLTAAYEQYF.

The rearrangement uses TRBV12-3 or TRBV12-4 and TRBJ2-2, with TRBD1 matching over 7 bases. J was trimmed by 6 bases and V by 7 bases; bases with no gene match: 2. The CDR3 is 12 amino acids. The CDR3 DNA is TGTGCCAGCAACAGGGGCGCCGGGGAGCTGTTTTTT. This encodes CASNRGAGELFF.

The chain joins TRBV5-1 to TRBJ2-2; TRBD1 matches 9 bases. The CDR3 totals 14 residues. With 8 bases clipped from V and 5 bases from J, the junction kept 7 bases outside the gene matches. The germline V gene has CDR1 SGHRS and CDR2 YFSETQ. The CDR3 sequence: CASNTGGRTGELFF. In DNA, the CDR3 is TGCGCCAGTAACACAGGGGGCAGGACCGGGGAGCTGTTTTTT.

The rearrangement uses TRBV10-1 and TRBJ2-1, with 12 bases aligning to TRBD2. Germline V gives CDR1 WNHNN, CDR2 SYGVQD (reference sequence). There are 16 residues in the CDR3. With V trimmed by 3 bases and J by 3 bases, 3 bases remained unmatched. The CDR3: CASSEGLAGSYNEQFF. The CDR3 DNA follows: TGCGCCAGCAGTGAAGGACTAGCGGGGAGCTACAATGAGCAGTTCTTC.